This T cell receptor (beta chain) derives from a study of T cell responses to AZD1222 COVID-19 vaccine. Sequencing used immunoSEQ multiplex PCR; TCRdb keeps in-frame clones, though not all of them. The table has 100,000 to 150,000 clones, 75% to 95% seen once. Study-level findings and limits: Clonal diversity was possibly underestimated, and white British individuals and females predominated among donors. The repertoires were collected only after the peak T cell response. Unmutated regions of variants are reportedly targeted by nearly half of spike-specific TCRs. Two doses of AZD1222 preceded a rise in Spike-specific TCR breadth and depth.

About this clone: What it recognizes is unknown.

V shed 2 bases and J 4 bases; nucleotides not matched to a gene: 6. The CDR3 sequence is 15 residues long. Looked up from germline, CDR1 is LNHDA and CDR2 is SQIVND (reference sequence). The receptor was derived from an adult who received the AZD1222 COVID-19 vaccine. The V call is TRBV19, the J call TRBJ2-5; 8 nucleotides match TRBD2. Sequenced material: peripheral blood, taken 28 days after the second AZD1222 dose. CDR3 sequence: CASSIRREVGETQYF. The CDR3 DNA sequence: TGTGCCAGTAGTATAAGGCGGGAGGTTGGAGAGACCCAGTACTTC.